The clone carrying this T cell receptor beta chain has at least ten counts. Its antigen remains unknown. Constant-region reverse primers amplified full-length variable regions, followed by semi-nested Nested Universal Primer A PCR. TCRdb ran MiXCR on the 5' RACE reads and lists one entry per CDR3 protein. Seen here are under 65,000 distinct CDR3 sequences, around 21% observed once, and the top ten hold 2.5% to 4%. Treg sorting used a CD4+CD25+CD127-/low gate. Trimming shortened V by 5 bases and J by 3 bases, and 12 bases separated the two germline ends. Germline CDR1 reads SGHTA; CDR2 reads FQGNSA. The CDR3 is made up of 14 amino acids. General study findings and limits: Tumor memory CD4+ T cell TCR gene usage clustered with blood and lymph node memory CD4+ cells and lymph node naive CD4+ cells. The larger cohort examined one V-J beta rearrangement, not whole repertoires.

The J gene is TRBJ2-3, the V gene TRBV7-2; unclear D gene. The receptor's source is a female donor with breast cancer. The sequencing input was tumor-infiltrating Tregs sorted from the breast tumor. The CDR3 coding sequence is TGTGCCAGCAGCGTGTGGCAGAAGACAGATACGCAGTATTTT. Its translation is CASSVWQKTDTQYF.